Detailed here is one T cell receptor beta chain. Antigen specificity is unknown. The sample originates from a study of CXCR3-negative and CXCR3-positive naive CD8 T cells. Germline V gene data show CDR1 as SQVTM and CDR2 as ANQGSEA. The CDR3 runs to 11 residues. Study results and caveats: Memory CD8+ cells had much lower diversity, and both naive subsets had comparably high diversity. TRB CDR3 hydrophobicity was greater in CXCR3-positive naive cells than in CXCR3-negative naive cells.

cDNA libraries for TRB were generated by 5' RACE incorporating UMI labels. TCRdb reanalyzed the 5' RACE reads and collapses them to one entry per CDR3 protein, without DNA. Recorded for this sample: about 150,000 distinct CDR3 sequences. The sample was naive CXCR3+ CD8+ T cells from blood. Indicated subset: CD45RO-CCR7+CD27+CD95- naive CD8+ T cells expressing CXCR3 (TNR3+). The chain employs TRBV29-1 and TRBJ1-1; checking the TCRdb D call of TRBD1 is not possible without DNA. This TCR came from a human donor in good health. Some clones in this sample may be carry-over from other donors' samples. CDR3 in amino acids: CSVVTGPEAFF.